Listed below are T cell receptor beta chains from one sample, sequenced in a study of cytomegalovirus exposure and HLA in healthy donors. Profiled with immunoSEQ multiplex PCR; TCRdb holds only in-frame clones, not every one. The sample yields 95,000 to 150,000 clones, roughly four fifths seen once. Sequenced: PBMCs. Receptors originate from a woman aged 50 to 65 in good health and CMV-seropositive. Both conserved end residues are part of each CDR3. Fields, in order: clone size, J gene, D gene, V gene, CDR3 DNA, CDR3 protein. D genes are given only for firm matches. Size is omitted from some rows. Given values are once, few, many or a class for expanded clones.

clone_size: -; j_call: TRBJ1-2; d_call: -; v_call: TRBV5-8; cdr3_nt: TGTGCCAGCAGCTTGCTGAACTATGGCTACACCTTC; cdr3_aa: CASSLLNYGYTF
clone_size: -; j_call: TRBJ2-2; d_call: -; v_call: TRBV5-1; cdr3_nt: TGCGCCAGCAGCTTGGTTTCAGGGCTCTCCTTCCTCAACACCGGGGAGCTGTTTTTT; cdr3_aa: CASSLVSGLSFLNTGELFF
clone_size: once; j_call: TRBJ2-1; d_call: -; v_call: TRBV29-1; cdr3_nt: TGCAGCGTTGAGGGGGGTGCCGATGAGCAGTTCTTC; cdr3_aa: CSVEGGADEQFF
clone_size: -; j_call: TRBJ1-4; d_call: -; v_call: TRBV4-2; cdr3_nt: TGTGCCAGCAGCCAAGATGTGTTGGTGAGTGAAAAACTGTTTTTT; cdr3_aa: CASSQDVLVSEKLFF
clone_size: -; j_call: TRBJ2-1; d_call: -; v_call: TRBV5-1; cdr3_nt: TGCGCCAGCAGCTCGACAGGGACTCAAGGGGACAATGAGCAGTTCTTC; cdr3_aa: CASSSTGTQGDNEQFF
clone_size: -; j_call: TRBJ2-1; d_call: TRBD2; v_call: TRBV5-1; cdr3_nt: TGCGCCAGCAGCTGGGCCCCAGCGGGGGGGAATAATGAGCAGTTCTTC; cdr3_aa: CASSWAPAGGNNEQFF
clone_size: -; j_call: TRBJ1-1; d_call: TRBD1; v_call: TRBV28; cdr3_nt: TGTGCCAGCAGTTTAATGACAGGGGAAGCTTTCTTT; cdr3_aa: CASSLMTGEAFF
clone_size: -; j_call: TRBJ2-7; d_call: -; v_call: TRBV6-5; cdr3_nt: TGTGCCAGCAGTTACGCGGCAGGGAACTACGAGCAGTACTTC; cdr3_aa: CASSYAAGNYEQYF
clone_size: -; j_call: TRBJ1-5; d_call: -; v_call: TRBV7-8; cdr3_nt: TGTGCCAGCAGCTTATTGGGTCAGGACAAAGCTCATAGCAATCAGCCCCAGCATTTT; cdr3_aa: CASSLLGQDKAHSNQPQHF
clone_size: -; j_call: TRBJ1-1; d_call: -; v_call: TRBV9; cdr3_nt: TGTGCCAGCAGCTCTTATACAGGGAACACTGAAGCTTTCTTT; cdr3_aa: CASSSYTGNTEAFF
clone_size: -; j_call: TRBJ1-2; d_call: -; v_call: TRBV6-1; cdr3_nt: TGTGCCGGCCACCACGGGAGTGCAGGGCTCAATGGCTACACCTTC; cdr3_aa: CAGHHGSAGLNGYTF
clone_size: once; j_call: TRBJ2-7; d_call: TRBD1; v_call: TRBV6-1; cdr3_nt: TGTGCCAGCAGTTCGGACAGGGGTCACTACGAGCAGTACTTC; cdr3_aa: CASSSDRGHYEQYF
clone_size: -; j_call: TRBJ2-7; d_call: -; v_call: TRBV6-1; cdr3_nt: TGTGCCAGCATATTTCCGAGGACCTACGAGCAGTACTTC; cdr3_aa: CASIFPRTYEQYF
clone_size: once; j_call: TRBJ2-1; d_call: TRBD2; v_call: TRBV2; cdr3_nt: TGTGCCAGCAGTGACCCCCTGACTAGCCTGAATGAGCAGTTCTTC; cdr3_aa: CASSDPLTSLNEQFF
clone_size: -; j_call: TRBJ2-4; d_call: -; v_call: TRBV2; cdr3_nt: TGTGCCAGCAGTGAAGTCGCATCGGAAAACATTCAGTACTTC; cdr3_aa: CASSEVASENIQYF
clone_size: -; j_call: TRBJ1-1; d_call: -; v_call: TRBV6-5; cdr3_nt: TGTGCCAGCAGTTACTACCCCGGGGGAGACACTGAAGCTTTCTTT; cdr3_aa: CASSYYPGGDTEAFF
clone_size: -; j_call: TRBJ1-1; d_call: -; v_call: TRBV2; cdr3_nt: TGTGCCAGCAGTGGGGGGGTCGGCACTGAAGCTTTCTTT; cdr3_aa: CASSGGVGTEAFF
clone_size: -; j_call: TRBJ1-5; d_call: -; v_call: TRBV28; cdr3_nt: TGTGCCAGCAGTTTACCCTATTATCTACAGCATTTT; cdr3_aa: CASSLPYYLQHF
clone_size: -; j_call: TRBJ2-1; d_call: TRBD2; v_call: TRBV10-2; cdr3_nt: TGCGCCAGCAAGGCGGGGGGGTCCTACAATGAGCAGTTCTTC; cdr3_aa: CASKAGGSYNEQFF
clone_size: few; j_call: TRBJ1-6; d_call: TRBD1; v_call: TRBV18; cdr3_nt: TGTGCCAGCTCTCCCAACGGACAGGGGGCGAATTCACCCCTCCACTTT; cdr3_aa: CASSPNGQGANSPLHF
clone_size: -; j_call: TRBJ2-5; d_call: TRBD1; v_call: TRBV18; cdr3_nt: TGTGCCAGCTCACCACCGACCTGGGACAGGGGACAAGAGACCCAGTACTTC; cdr3_aa: CASSPPTWDRGQETQYF
clone_size: once; j_call: TRBJ1-6; d_call: -; v_call: TRBV9; cdr3_nt: TGTGCCAGCAGCGCGGGGGGAAGTCGAAATTCACCCCTCCACTTT; cdr3_aa: CASSAGGSRNSPLHF
clone_size: -; j_call: TRBJ1-5; d_call: -; v_call: TRBV6-1; cdr3_nt: TGTGCCAGCAGTGAATACGAGGGAGGTCAGCCCCAGCATTTT; cdr3_aa: CASSEYEGGQPQHF
clone_size: -; j_call: TRBJ2-2; d_call: -; v_call: TRBV7-2; cdr3_nt: TGTGCCACCCGTACGGGGCGGGGTTCGCGTACCGGGGAGCTGTTTTTT; cdr3_aa: CATRTGRGSRTGELFF
clone_size: -; j_call: TRBJ1-4; d_call: -; v_call: TRBV7-2; cdr3_nt: TGTGCCAGCAGCTGGAGGGGTGCAACTAATGAAAAACTGTTTTTT; cdr3_aa: CASSWRGATNEKLFF
clone_size: -; j_call: TRBJ1-3; d_call: -; v_call: TRBV7-9; cdr3_nt: TGTGCCAGCAGCTTACTCGGTCCAAACACCATATATTTT; cdr3_aa: CASSLLGPNTIYF
clone_size: -; j_call: TRBJ2-7; d_call: -; v_call: TRBV7-8; cdr3_nt: TGTGCCAGCAGCTTAGCCAACTTCGCCGCGGGGTCCTACGAGCAGTACTTC; cdr3_aa: CASSLANFAAGSYEQYF
clone_size: -; j_call: TRBJ1-5; d_call: -; v_call: TRBV6-5; cdr3_nt: TGTGCCAGCAGGGAGGGGATAGTGAATCAGCCCCAGCATTTT; cdr3_aa: CASREGIVNQPQHF
clone_size: -; j_call: TRBJ1-5; d_call: -; v_call: TRBV10-2; cdr3_nt: TGCGCCAGCAGTGAGTCGGGGGGTGGGCCCCAGCATTTT; cdr3_aa: CASSESGGGPQHF
clone_size: few; j_call: TRBJ2-4; d_call: TRBD1; v_call: TRBV6-1; cdr3_nt: TGTGCCAGCAGTGGGGCCGAAGCCGGGACAGGGGATGACATTCAGTACTTC; cdr3_aa: CASSGAEAGTGDDIQYF
clone_size: few; j_call: TRBJ2-3; d_call: TRBD2; v_call: TRBV14; cdr3_nt: TGTGCCAGCAGCTCCCAGGGACTACACACAGATACGCAGTATTTT; cdr3_aa: CASSSQGLHTDTQYF
clone_size: -; j_call: TRBJ1-1; d_call: -; v_call: TRBV18; cdr3_nt: TGTGCCAGCAAGCCCCAGGGTATGAACACTGAAGCTTTCTTT; cdr3_aa: CASKPQGMNTEAFF
clone_size: -; j_call: TRBJ2-7; d_call: -; v_call: TRBV27; cdr3_nt: TGTGCCAGCAGTTTATCATTTCCGGGTAACTACGAGCAGTACTTC; cdr3_aa: CASSLSFPGNYEQYF
clone_size: -; j_call: TRBJ2-3; d_call: TRBD2; v_call: TRBV5-1; cdr3_nt: TGCGCCAGCAGCTCCCGGCCTAACGGGGCGGGGGGGGGCACAGATACGCAGTATTTT; cdr3_aa: CASSSRPNGAGGGTDTQYF
clone_size: -; j_call: TRBJ1-2; d_call: -; v_call: TRBV5-3; cdr3_nt: TGTGCCAGAAGCTTGACAGGCCCCTTCTATGGCTACACCTTC; cdr3_aa: CARSLTGPFYGYTF
clone_size: -; j_call: TRBJ2-7; d_call: -; v_call: TRBV12-2; cdr3_nt: TGTGCAAGCCCCCTCCGAGCCTACGAGCAGTACTTC; cdr3_aa: CASPLRAYEQYF
clone_size: -; j_call: TRBJ2-2; d_call: TRBD2; v_call: TRBV7-3; cdr3_nt: TGTGCCAGCAGCTCGCCGACTAGCGGGGGGGCCGGGACCGGGGAGCTGTTTTTT; cdr3_aa: CASSSPTSGGAGTGELFF